This T cell receptor beta chain was identified during a study of post-analysis software for immune sequencing data. The wider study: The cohort encompassed relapsing-remitting, secondary progressive and progressive-relapsing multiple sclerosis disease courses.

Tagging with unique molecular identifiers was a feature of the TCR beta cDNA libraries. From approximately 0.95 to 9.8 million T cells, roughly 530,000 cDNA molecules were obtained. TCRdb reprocessed the PCR reads with MiXCR, giving one entry per CDR3 protein. The top ten hold roughly 4.4% of the sample, which has roughly 870,000 distinct CDR3 sequences, about 57% seen once. Study results and limitations: The study found TRBV5-6, TRBV5-1 and TRBV20-1 among 5 or 6 TRBV segments more frequent in patients than controls. Samples made in the same batch grouped tightly together by F measure. Compared with controls, patients showed significantly lower normalized Chao1 diversity.

Trimming removed 0 bases at V and 7 bases at J, with 15 bases between. CDR1 KGHSH and CDR2 LQKENI come from the germline V gene. The CDR3 covers 15 residues. Concerning this clonotype: The target antigen is unknown.

The clonotype originates from a girl aged 10-17 years with multiple sclerosis. This sequence joins TRBV18 and TRBJ1-2, with D possibly matching TRBD1 (6 bases). Sample: blood. CDR3 region: CASSPPHRDTGGYTF. Here the CDR3 DNA reads TGTGCCAGCTCACCACCACACAGGGATACTGGTGGCTACACCTTC.